This TCR beta chain was profiled in a study of T cells in Graves' hyperthyroidism and ophthalmopathy. This CDR3 has 13 amino acids. V gave up 2 bases and J gave up 7 bases, with 15 bases separating them. Germline loops: CDR1 SQVTM, CDR2 ANQGSEA. The source material, RNA transcripts, was used to amplify TCR beta CDR3 regions. Researchers ran a first-round RT-PCR on the TCR CDR3 using the HTBI primer set. MiXCR, applied by TCRdb to the multiplex PCR reads, yields one record per CDR3 protein. The sample has about 570,000 distinct CDR3 sequences; more than 45% are singletons. This TCR came from an adult woman with Graves' disease, either hyperthyroidism or ophthalmopathy (not recorded which). Sequencing input: peripheral blood or thyroid tissue (not recorded which). V is TRBV29-1 and J is TRBJ2-7, with D perhaps matching TRBD1 (6 bases). In nucleotides, the CDR3 is TGCAGCGTTGAATTTCAACAGGGTGGGGAGCAGTACTTC. It translates to CSVEFQQGGEQYF.